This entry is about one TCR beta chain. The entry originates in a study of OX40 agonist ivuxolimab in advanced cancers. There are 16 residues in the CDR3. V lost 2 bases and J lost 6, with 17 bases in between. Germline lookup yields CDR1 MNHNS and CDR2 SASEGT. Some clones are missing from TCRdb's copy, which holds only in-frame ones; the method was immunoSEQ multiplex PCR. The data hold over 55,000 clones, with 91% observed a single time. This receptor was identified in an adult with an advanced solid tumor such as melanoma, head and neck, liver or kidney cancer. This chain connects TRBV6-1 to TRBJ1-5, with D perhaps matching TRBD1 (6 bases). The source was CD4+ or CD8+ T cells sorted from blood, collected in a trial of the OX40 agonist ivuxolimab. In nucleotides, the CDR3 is TGTGCCAGCAGTGAATGGGACACCAAGAGATTTCAGCCCCAGCATTTT. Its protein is CASSEWDTKRFQPQHF.